This T cell receptor beta chain was observed in a study of T cell changes during pregnancy in multiple sclerosis. Data came from immunoSEQ multiplex PCR; TCRdb stores just in-frame clones and leaves some out. The sample includes under 40,000 clones, over 90% of them seen just once. The V and J ends lost 6 bases and 5 bases, in that order; junction bases with no gene match: 7. The CDR3 has 14 amino acids. Germline V CDR1 and CDR2: LNHDA, SQIVND (reference sequence). Here the sequenced sample was CD4+ T cells from peripheral blood mononuclear cells, taken in the second trimester of pregnancy. The J gene is TRBJ2-1, the V gene TRBV19, with 7 bases that match TRBD2. The clonotype was recovered from a female donor with multiple sclerosis, enrolled in a pregnancy study. The DNA for the CDR3 is TGTGCCAGTAGACGGGGGGTGCAGAACAATGAGCAGTTCTTC. Its translation is CASRRGVQNNEQFF.